This entry is about one T cell receptor (beta chain). The table lists this clonotype with a few counts. It lacks a known antigen. No per-base quality is available; no much larger clone lies one base away. This sample stems from a study of T-cell reconstitution after alpha-beta-depleted transplantation in children (dated by TCRdb to 2015 to 2016). In terms of the full investigation: The study quantitatively tracked T-cell immune reconstitution after TCRalphabeta/CD19-depleted allogeneic hematopoietic cell transplantation in children using TCR repertoire profiling.

Based on the germline V gene, the CDR1 and CDR2 sequences are LGHNA and YSLEER. The germline ends are 9 bases apart after V is trimmed by 0 bases and J by 4 bases. Its CDR3 holds 15 amino acids, cysteine through phenylalanine. Only the CDR3 DNA is retained, 45 bases long and in frame from the first base. Preparation of the library involved PCR. TCRdb lists the instrument as Illumina HiSeq 2500. TCR library preparation used molecular barcoding, with unique molecular identifiers applied to normalize quantification of the TCRbeta repertoire. In TCRdb, the public reads were trimmed at Q25 with fastp and aligned with MiXCR, with productive beta chains retained. Every CDR3 protein is listed once, alongside the most common genes and DNA of its rows. The table for this sample lists over 200,000 distinct CDR3 sequences; roughly 10% of them were counted only once. The top ten constitute around 6% of the sample.

The TCR comes from a human donor who donated a stem cell graft to a child with acute lymphoblastic leukemia. The source material was PBMCs from the stem cell graft donor, sampled from the stem cell graft. The sequence links TRBV4-3 to TRBJ2-2; the D gene identity is not certain. The CDR3 in this case is CASSQDLSSTGELFF. The DNA sequence reads TGCGCCAGCAGCCAAGATCTCAGTTCCACCGGGGAGCTGTTTTTT.